What follows are 26 T cell receptor beta chains derived from one specimen sequenced in a study of T cells in Graves' hyperthyroidism and ophthalmopathy (dated 2019 in TCRdb). Library preparation used multiplex PCR. The listed sequencing device is Illumina HiSeq 2000. TCR beta CDR3 regions were amplified from RNA transcripts. The TCR CDR3 was subjected to a first round of RT-PCR using the HTBI primer set and the Qiagen OneStep RT-PCR kit. The raw public data were reprocessed by TCRdb itself: fastp quality trimming at Q25, MiXCR clonotype calling, in-frame beta chains only. Rows with one shared CDR3 protein collapse into an entry with the most common genes and DNA. This sample has 550,000 to 700,000 distinct CDR3 sequences in its table, and about 45% of those were observed once. Clones ranked in the top ten supply around 19% of the sample. Sequencing used peripheral blood or thyroid tissue (not recorded which). These receptors were taken from an adult woman with Graves' disease, either hyperthyroidism or ophthalmopathy (not recorded which).

On this clonotype: A much larger clone lies a single base off, so this may be a read error. This CDR3 is missing its conserved last phenylalanine or tryptophan, likely due to a read error. V and J are TRBV2 and TRBJ1-1; TRBD1 agrees at 8 bases. The CDR3 length is 14 residues. V trimming: 5 bases; J trimming: 1 base; junction bases outside the gene matches: 3. From germline, CDR1 is SNHLY and CDR2 FYNNEI. The chain's CDR3 is CASSLGQANTEAFS. The CDR3 region has the DNA TGTGCCAGCAGTCTGGGACAGGCGAACACTGAAGCTTTCTCT.

A word on this clonotype: One end of the junction varies from germline; a read error may be responsible. The CDR3 bases are TGTGCCGGCAGTCCGCGCCCGACCTGGGGAGCGGGGTACGAGCAGTACTTC. The encoded protein is CAGSPRPTWGAGYEQYF. The chain carries TRBV28 and TRBJ2-7; 7 bases map to TRBD2. This CDR3 region has 17 residues. The V gene's germline CDR1 is MDHEN and CDR2 SYDVKM.

This chain uses TRBV13 with TRBJ2-7; 8 positions match TRBD2. The CDR3 sequence is 16 residues long. The germline V gene has CDR1 PRHDT and CDR2 FYEKMQ (reference sequence). J lost 3 bases, V lost 0 bases, and 7 bases had no gene match. The CDR3, as DNA: TGTGCCAGCAGCTTAGGTGGACTAGCCGGATACTACGAGCAGTACTTC. Encoded protein: CASSLGGLAGYYEQYF.

This CDR3 reads CASSRLGIPTDTQYF. The CDR3 DNA follows: TGCGCCAGCAGCCGGTTGGGGATTCCCACAGATACGCAGTATTTT. This chain connects TRBV5-1 to TRBJ2-3; D uncertain. In germline, CDR1 is SGHRS, CDR2 YFSETQ. This CDR3 region has 15 residues. The germline V and J ends were trimmed by 4 bases and 2 bases, with 14 bases remaining between them.

The rearrangement uses TRBV2 and TRBJ1-1; D might be TRBD1 (6 bases). The germline gives CDR1 SNHLY, CDR2 FYNNEI. This CDR3 region has 14 residues. V lost 6 bases and J lost 4, with 15 bases in between. The CDR3 coding sequence is TGTGCCAGCAGCGGAGGGGGGCCGGGCACTGAAGCTTTCTTT. Protein product: CASSGGGPGTEAFF.

The chain uses TRBV15 and TRBJ2-1; no definite D call. There are 17 residues in the CDR3. Germline lookup yields CDR1 LNHNV and CDR2 YYDKDF (reference sequence). V dropped 0 bases and J dropped 3 bases, with 15 bases sitting between them. The DNA for the CDR3 is TGTGCCACCAGCAGAGACGGCCCCGAGCTTAGCTACAATGAGCAGTTCTTC. It specifies CATSRDGPELSYNEQFF.

The rearrangement links TRBV12-3 or TRBV12-4 to TRBJ1-1; weak D call: TRBD1 (6 bases). V was pared by 5 bases and J by 11 bases, with 15 bases between. The CDR3 has 12 amino acids. CDR3 residues: CASSIGTSTAFF. CDR3 DNA sequence: TGTGCCAGCAGTATAGGGACATCAACCGCTTTCTTT.

This rearrangement joins TRBV11-2 to TRBJ1-1, with D perhaps TRBD1 (5 bases). The CDR3 totals 15 residues. Germline CDR1 SGHAT, CDR2 FQNNGV. The V and J ends lost 3 bases and 4 bases respectively, with 15 bases between them. The CDR3 reads CASSFPRGGGTEAFF. The CDR3 DNA sequence: TGTGCCAGCAGCTTTCCCCGGGGGGGGGGCACTGAAGCTTTCTTT.

This chain uses TRBV7-2 with TRBJ2-7; 7 bases fit TRBD1. CDR1 and CDR2 (germline): SGHTA, FQGNSA. J was trimmed by 6 bases and V by 1 base; bases with no gene match: 3. This CDR3 region has 13 residues. CDR3 residues: CASSLGGTVEQYF. DNA for the CDR3: TGTGCCAGCAGCTTAGGGGGGACAGTCGAGCAGTACTTC. The entire variable domain, with the rest obtained from reference TRBV7-2 and TRBJ2-7, is as follows: GAGVSQSPSNKVTEKGKDVELRCDPISGHTALYWYRQSLGQGLEFLIYFQGNSAPDKSGLPSDRFSAERTGGSVSTLTIQRTQQEDSAVYLCASSLGGTVEQYFGPGTRLTVT.

The V call is TRBV2, the J call TRBJ1-4; tentatively, D is TRBD1 (6 bases). V lost 8 bases, J lost 7 bases, and 20 bases lay in between. Germline values: CDR1 SNHLY, CDR2 FYNNEI. The CDR3 is made up of 15 amino acids. The CDR3 bases are TGTGCCAGCTCCCCCTCGGGGGCGGATAGTGAAAAACTGTTTTTT. This translates into CASSPSGADSEKLFF.

The rearrangement links TRBV7-6 to TRBJ1-1; D might be TRBD1 (5 bases). Per the germline V gene, CDR1 is SGHVS and CDR2 is FNYEAQ. The CDR3 runs to 14 residues. V lost 3 bases, J lost 4 bases, and 12 bases lay in between. DNA for the CDR3: TGTGCCAGCAGCTTGGGACTAGCGGGCACTGAAGCTTTCTTT. Translating it yields CASSLGLAGTEAFF.

The chain employs TRBV4-1 and TRBJ2-5, with D perhaps TRBD1 or TRBD2 (5 bases each). This CDR3 comprises 19 residues. The V end was cut by 4 bases, the J end by 1 base, with 25 bases between. Germline CDR1 is MGHRA and CDR2 is YSYEKL. The CDR3 region has the DNA TGCGCCAGCAGCCGAAGGCCCCTCGGGACCGGGGTAAGCCAAGAGACCCAGTACTTC. Translating gives CASSRRPLGTGVSQETQYF.

The J gene is TRBJ1-1, the V gene TRBV11-1, with TRBD1 matching 9 bases. The CDR3 extends over 14 amino acids. Per the germline V gene, CDR1 is SGHAT and CDR2 is FQDESV (reference sequence). V was pared by 8 bases and J by 4 bases, with 8 bases of the junction left unmatched. CDR3 DNA sequence: TGTGCCAGCGACAGGGGGGTACGGACCACTGAAGCTTTCTTT. It translates to CASDRGVRTTEAFF.

Points on this clonotype: One junction end disagrees with the germline gene, perhaps due to a read error. The chain is built from TRBV7-9 and TRBJ2-3; D not certain. The length of the CDR3 is 15 residues. Germline lookup yields CDR1 SEHNR and CDR2 FQNEAQ (reference sequence). The CDR3 spells CASSQHETSRDTQYF. CDR3 sequence (DNA): TGCGCCAGCAGCCAGCATGAAACCTCACGGGATACGCAGTATTTT.

This clonotype was detected a few times. This chain joins TRBV7-2 and TRBJ1-2; D is possibly TRBD1 (5 bases). The germline gives CDR1 SGHTA, CDR2 FQGNSA. V lost 5 bases to trimming and J lost 4 bases, with 11 bases between them. This CDR3 is 13 amino acids long. CDR3 residues: CASSIGTIYGYTF. CDR3 sequence (DNA): TGTGCCAGCAGCATAGGGACGATCTATGGCTACACCTTC.

This clonotype was seen ten or more times. The chain joins TRBV5-1 to TRBJ1-1; D is ambiguous. V was clipped by 0 bases and J by 1 base, with 7 bases between them. This CDR3 region has 14 residues. Germline CDR1 SGHRS, CDR2 YFSETQ. In DNA form, the CDR3 reads TGCGCCAGCAGCTTGGATGAGACGAACACTGAAGCTTTCTTT. It encodes CASSLDETNTEAFF.

This clonotype was found a few times. The chain couples TRBV7-8 to TRBJ1-1, with TRBD1 identical over 9 bases. The J segment lost 2 bases and the V segment lost 1 base, leaving 11 bases of the junction unmatched. The CDR3 loop spans 18 amino acids. CDR1 SGHVS and CDR2 FQNEAQ come from the germline V gene. CDR3 amino acids: CASSLVRFVGQGNTEAFF. CDR3 DNA: TGTGCCAGCAGCTTAGTTAGGTTTGTGGGACAGGGAAACACTGAAGCTTTCTTT.

The chain has TRBV7-9 and TRBJ1-2; 7 nucleotides match TRBD1. The V gene's germline CDR1 is SEHNR and CDR2 FQNEAQ (reference sequence). The CDR3 runs 15 residues. J was trimmed by 2 bases and V by 7 bases; bases with no gene match: 10. The CDR3 coding sequence is TGTGCCAGCAAACCCGGGACAGTGGGGAACTATGGCTACACCTTC. This gives the protein CASKPGTVGNYGYTF. Together with reference TRBV7-9 and TRBJ1-2, the CDR3 gives the full variable domain: DTGVSQNPRHKITKRGQNVTFRCDPISEHNRLYWYRQTLGQGPEFLTYFQNEAQLEKSRLLSDRFSAERPKGSFSTLEIQRTEQGDSAMYLCASKPGTVGNYGYTFGSGTRLTVV.

This clonotype has just one count. A read error is likely, as this CDR3 ends without the conserved phenylalanine or tryptophan. It is unclear where the CDR3 begins or ends on the DNA, so no DNA is shown, and the CDR3 is as TCRdb lists it. The genes are TRBV5-5 and TRBJ1-3. The CDR3 extends over 12 residues, inclusive of both ends. Germline CDR1 is SGHKS and CDR2 is YYEKEE (reference sequence). CDR3 loop: CASSLSSSGENT.

This clonotype appeared once. This chain joins TRBV10-3 and TRBJ1-6; 7 nucleotides line up with TRBD1. V trimming: 6 bases; J trimming: 13 bases; junction bases outside the gene matches: 15. The CDR3 has 15 amino acids. Germline CDR1 reads ENHRY; CDR2 reads SYGVKD. The CDR3 DNA follows: TGTGCCATCAGCCTGACAGGGCGGTCGGATCAGCCCCTCCACTTT. Translation: CAISLTGRSDQPLHF.

This clonotype was counted many times. A junction end diverges from the germline sequence, so it may reflect a read error. The chain links TRBV5-1 to TRBJ1-2, with D tentatively TRBD1 (6 bases). CDR3 length: 14 amino acids. Germline values: CDR1 SGHRS, CDR2 YFSETQ. The CDR3 nucleotides read TGTGCCAGCAGCTTAGCCGCGGGGGGCGATGGCTACACCTTC. Protein sequence: CASSLAAGGDGYTF.

The CDR3 region is CAISGQTGAGYTF. CDR3 nucleotides: TGTGCCATCAGTGGGCAGACAGGCGCCGGCTACACCTTC. V and J are TRBV10-3 and TRBJ1-2; perhaps TRBD1 as D (6 bases). The CDR3 extends over 13 amino acids. Trimming took 4 bases from V and 8 from J, leaving 14 bases between them. Germline-derived CDR1 and CDR2 are ENHRY and SYGVKD.

The chain couples TRBV2 to TRBJ2-2; 14 bases map to TRBD2. The germline V gene has CDR1 SNHLY and CDR2 FYNNEI. This CDR3 spans 18 amino acids. The V and J ends lost 8 bases and 0 bases, in that order; junction bases with no gene match: 8. CDR3 sequence: CASSGGLAGVANTGELFF. CDR3 in DNA: TGTGCCAGCTCCGGGGGACTAGCGGGAGTGGCGAACACCGGGGAGCTGTTTTTT.

This clonotype was observed a handful of times. This chain joins TRBV29-1 and TRBJ2-3; D could derive from TRBD1 or TRBD2 (5 bases each). CDR1 SQVTM and CDR2 ANQGSEA come from the germline V gene. V dropped 4 bases and J dropped 2 bases, with 19 bases sitting between them. The CDR3 totals 16 residues. The CDR3 nucleotides are TGCAGCGTTGGGGCCTCGGGACGAGAGGTCACAGATACGCAGTATTTT. Protein product: CSVGASGREVTDTQYF.

The chain carries TRBV29-1 and TRBJ2-6, with D possibly being TRBD2 (5 bases). The V end lost 6 bases, the J end lost 2 bases, and 14 bases lay between the germline ends. Looked up from germline, CDR1 is SQVTM and CDR2 is ANQGSEA. The CDR3 sequence is 15 residues long. CDR3 in DNA: TGCAGCGTCACGCTCGGGGTAACTGGGGCCAACGTCCTGACTTTC. As protein: CSVTLGVTGANVLTF.

The chain couples TRBV7-2 to TRBJ1-6, with D perhaps matching TRBD1 (5 bases). The germline V gene has CDR1 SGHTA and CDR2 FQGNSA. This CDR3 contains 16 residues. V gave up 1 base and J gave up 3 bases, with 10 bases separating them. In DNA form, the CDR3 reads TGTGCCAGCAGCTTAGGGGGGGACTTCTATAATTCACCCCTCCACTTT. Residues: CASSLGGDFYNSPLHF. The variable domain in full, with the rest retrieved from reference TRBV7-2 and TRBJ1-6, is GAGVSQSPSNKVTEKGKDVELRCDPISGHTALYWYRQSLGQGLEFLIYFQGNSAPDKSGLPSDRFSAERTGGSVSTLTIQRTQQEDSAVYLCASSLGGDFYNSPLHFGNGTRLTVT.